These 2 T cell receptor beta chains came from one sample sequenced in a study of CD8+CD57+ T cells in acquired aplastic anemia. Those patients picked for sequencing had displayed CD8+CD57+ cell expansion on flow cytometry. TCR beta VDJ and CDR3 profiles were obtained from a genomic DNA template. Each CDR3 protein is one row after TCRdb ran MiXCR on the reads. The data contain hundreds of thousands of distinct CDR3 sequences, around 45% of them singletons. Sample: sorted CD4+, CD8+, or CD8+CD57+ T cells (not recorded which) from PBMCs. Receptor source: a human donor with aplastic anemia.

V and J are TRBV9 and TRBJ2-6; 11 bases are shared with TRBD2. The CDR3 has 21 residues. Germline V gene lookup returns CDR1 SGDLS and CDR2 YYNGEE. The V segment lost 3 bases and the J segment 0 bases; nucleotides outside the gene matches: 14. DNA of the CDR3: TGTGCCAGCAGCGCTGACCCGGGACTAGCGGTTTGTAGCTCTGGGGCCAACGTCCTGACTTTC. Translation: CASSADPGLAVCSSGANVLTF.

V gene TRBV2 combines with J gene TRBJ1-1, with a possible D match to TRBD1 (5 bases). The ends were cut back, 6 bases at V and 6 bases at J, with 14 bases in the middle. Germline V gives CDR1 SNHLY, CDR2 FYNNEI. The CDR3 is 13 residues long. CDR3 in amino acids: CASSAREGAEAFF. In DNA form, the CDR3 reads TGTGCCAGCAGCGCCAGGGAAGGGGCTGAAGCTTTCTTT.